Presented here are 5 T cell receptor beta chains from one specimen sequenced in a study of neurological immune-mediated disorders. Time point in this sample: longitudinal time-point 2. TCRdb analysed the 5' RACE reads with MiXCR anew, one entry per CDR3 protein. The repertoire holds tens of thousands of distinct CDR3 sequences, less than 15% seen once, with approximately 4.5% in the top ten. Sequences were obtained from PBMCs. All receptors come from a female donor with HTLV-1-associated myelopathy (HAM/TSP).

This clonotype appeared many times. The CDR3 loop reads CASSQGFGVAFF. The CDR3 DNA reads TGTGCCAGCAGCCAGGGTTTTGGTGTAGCTTTCTTT. The chain joins TRBV3-1 to TRBJ1-1, with unresolved D. This CDR3 spans 12 amino acids. Trimming left V 3 bases short and J 10 bases short, with 12 bases between. CDR1 is LGHDT, CDR2 YNNKEL, per germline (reference sequence).

In this sample, this clonotype turned up many times. The chain has TRBV19 and TRBJ2-1; TRBD1 is a possible D gene (6 bases). Trimming removed 8 bases from V and 4 bases from J, with 15 bases in between. This CDR3 region has 14 residues. Germline CDR1 LNHDA, CDR2 SQIVND (reference sequence). CDR3 sequence (DNA): TGTGCCAGTGTAGGGCAGGGGATGTACAATGAGCAGTTCTTC. Translating gives CASVGQGMYNEQFF. The full variable domain, its missing parts supplied by reference TRBV19 and TRBJ2-1, is DGGITQSPKYLFRKEGQNVTLSCEQNLNHDAMYWYRQDPGQGLRLIYYSQIVNDFQKGDIAEGYSVSREKKESFPLTVTSAQKNPTAFYLCASVGQGMYNEQFFGPGTRLTVL.

This clonotype was seen at least ten times. The chain uses TRBV20-1 and TRBJ2-7; TRBD1 matches at 7 bases. Germline CDR1 is DFQATT and CDR2 is SNEGSKA (reference sequence). The CDR3 is made up of 12 amino acids. V lost 3 bases and J lost 7; bases outside the gene matches: 6. CDR3: CSASEGAWEQYF. The DNA for the CDR3 is TGCAGTGCTAGTGAGGGGGCTTGGGAGCAGTACTTC.

This clonotype was counted at least ten times. This chain links TRBV7-9 with TRBJ1-2; D gene ambiguous. The germline V gene has CDR1 SEHNR and CDR2 FQNEAQ (reference sequence). V shed 5 bases and J shed 4 bases, with 8 bases lying between them. CDR3 length equals 12 residues. The CDR3 region is CASSLYPYGYTF. The CDR3 region has the DNA TGTGCCAGCAGCCTGTATCCCTATGGCTACACCTTC.

This clonotype was counted ten times or more. The chain recombines TRBV12-3 or TRBV12-4 with TRBJ1-5, with 9 positions matching TRBD1. This CDR3 region has 14 residues. The junction had 7 bases not matched to a gene; V was cut back by 6 bases and J by 7 bases. In nucleotides, the CDR3 is TGTGCCAGCAGGTCGACAGGGGGTAAACAGCCCCAGCATTTT. Protein product: CASRSTGGKQPQHF.